These T cell receptor beta chains were read from a single sample in a study of CD8 T cells in seronegative destructive rheumatoid arthritis. Libraries were prepared by immunoSEQ multiplex PCR; TCRdb keeps only in-frame clonotypes and omits some of them. This table has several thousand clones, 55% to 75% appearing once. The specimen sequenced was CD8+ T cells from blood. The receptors were sampled from a woman in her fifties or sixties with seronegative destructive rheumatoid arthritis. The CDR3 runs from the conserved cysteine through the conserved F or W. Each record gives: V gene, J gene, D gene, clone size, CDR3 protein, CDR3 DNA. D genes are given only for firm matches. The size entry is marked missing in some rows and otherwise reads once, few, many or a size class.

V gene: TRBV19
J gene: TRBJ2-1
D gene: TRBD1
clone size: once
CDR3 protein: CASSFWTGRPYNEQFF
CDR3 DNA: TGTGCCAGTAGTTTTTGGACAGGGCGTCCCTACAATGAGCAGTTCTTC

V gene: TRBV5-6
J gene: TRBJ1-2
D gene: TRBD1
clone size: .
CDR3 protein: CASNQGTGVSLFDRYTF
CDR3 DNA: TGTGCCAGCAACCAAGGGACAGGAGTTTCTCTGTTCGACCGCTACACCTTC

V gene: TRBV12-5
J gene: TRBJ1-2
D gene: TRBD1
clone size: .
CDR3 protein: CASGLDRARGYTF
CDR3 DNA: TGTGCTAGTGGCCTGGACAGGGCGAGAGGCTACACCTTC

V gene: TRBV7-6
J gene: TRBJ1-3
D gene: TRBD1
clone size: .
CDR3 protein: CASSPGTGENTIYF
CDR3 DNA: TGTGCCAGCAGCCCTGGGACAGGGGAGAACACCATATATTTT

V gene: TRBV19
J gene: TRBJ2-3
D gene: .
clone size: .
CDR3 protein: CASSIDGPRSDTQYF
CDR3 DNA: TGTGCCAGTAGTATAGATGGGCCTCGGTCAGATACGCAGTATTTT

V gene: TRBV7-9
J gene: TRBJ2-5
D gene: .
clone size: .
CDR3 protein: CASRRGTPSDQETQYF
CDR3 DNA: TGTGCCAGCAGACGGGGGACCCCCTCGGACCAAGAGACCCAGTACTTC

V gene: TRBV19
J gene: TRBJ2-2
D gene: TRBD1
clone size: .
CDR3 protein: CASSLGQGATGELFF
CDR3 DNA: TGTGCCAGTAGTCTTGGACAGGGGGCAACCGGGGAGCTGTTTTTT

V gene: TRBV4-1
J gene: TRBJ2-1
D gene: TRBD2
clone size: .
CDR3 protein: CASSQGLGYEQFF
CDR3 DNA: TGCGCCAGCAGCCAGGGACTAGGCTATGAGCAGTTCTTC

V gene: TRBV6-1
J gene: TRBJ2-7
D gene: .
clone size: .
CDR3 protein: CASSVPPAGHGTYEQYF
CDR3 DNA: TGTGCCAGCAGTGTACCCCCGGCAGGGCATGGAACCTACGAGCAGTACTTC

V gene: TRBV5-6
J gene: TRBJ1-6
D gene: TRBD1
clone size: .
CDR3 protein: CASSSGTGSYSPLHF
CDR3 DNA: TGTGCCAGCAGCTCCGGGACAGGGAGTTACTCACCCCTCCACTTT

V gene: TRBV5-6
J gene: TRBJ1-1
D gene: .
clone size: .
CDR3 protein: CASSLIGGGTEAFF
CDR3 DNA: TGTGCCAGCAGCTTGATAGGGGGTGGGACTGAAGCTTTCTTT

V gene: TRBV2
J gene: TRBJ2-1
D gene: TRBD2
clone size: large
CDR3 protein: CASSASGGRKKGQFF
CDR3 DNA: TGTGCCAGCTCGGCTAGCGGGGGAAGGAAAAAGGGGCAGTTCTTC

V gene: TRBV19
J gene: TRBJ2-7
D gene: TRBD2
clone size: .
CDR3 protein: CASSISLAGGHEQYF
CDR3 DNA: TGTGCCAGTAGTATATCGCTAGCGGGGGGCCACGAGCAGTACTTC

V gene: TRBV2
J gene: TRBJ2-3
D gene: TRBD1
clone size: .
CDR3 protein: CASSDDRGGATDTQYF
CDR3 DNA: TGTGCCAGCAGTGACGACAGGGGTGGTGCAACAGATACGCAGTATTTT

V gene: TRBV7-9
J gene: TRBJ2-7
D gene: TRBD1
clone size: .
CDR3 protein: CASSLRDRGNINEQYF
CDR3 DNA: TGTGCCAGCAGCTTGAGGGACAGGGGGAATATAAACGAGCAGTACTTC

V gene: TRBV27
J gene: TRBJ1-1
D gene: .
clone size: .
CDR3 protein: CASNGGGTEAFF
CDR3 DNA: TGTGCCAGCAACGGGGGGGGCACTGAAGCTTTCTTT

V gene: TRBV13
J gene: TRBJ2-1
D gene: .
clone size: .
CDR3 protein: CASSGRGGNEQFF
CDR3 DNA: TGTGCCAGCAGCGGGCGTGGGGGGAATGAGCAGTTCTTC

V gene: TRBV15
J gene: TRBJ1-4
D gene: TRBD1
clone size: .
CDR3 protein: CATSSWTGDGKLFF
CDR3 DNA: TGTGCCACCAGCAGTTGGACAGGTGACGGAAAACTGTTTTTT

V gene: TRBV5-6
J gene: TRBJ2-7
D gene: .
clone size: .
CDR3 protein: CASSLAGAGLVPYF
CDR3 DNA: TGTGCCAGCAGCTTGGCGGGTGCCGGTCTCGTGCCGTACTTC

V gene: TRBV13
J gene: TRBJ1-6
D gene: TRBD1
clone size: .
CDR3 protein: CASGQGGSPLHF
CDR3 DNA: TGTGCCAGCGGACAGGGGGGTTCACCCCTCCACTTT

V gene: TRBV27
J gene: TRBJ2-2
D gene: TRBD2
clone size: .
CDR3 protein: CASSSAGGRTGELFF
CDR3 DNA: TGTGCCAGCAGTTCGGCGGGGGGGCGTACCGGGGAGCTGTTTTTT

V gene: TRBV5-6
J gene: TRBJ2-1
D gene: .
clone size: .
CDR3 protein: CASSLYSTNEQFF
CDR3 DNA: TGTGCCAGCAGCTTGTACAGCACCAATGAGCAGTTCTTC

V gene: TRBV2
J gene: TRBJ2-3
D gene: TRBD2
clone size: .
CDR3 protein: CASHRTSGGLASTDTQYF
CDR3 DNA: TGTGCCAGCCACCGGACTAGCGGGGGCCTAGCTAGCACAGATACGCAGTATTTT

V gene: TRBV28
J gene: TRBJ2-7
D gene: .
clone size: .
CDR3 protein: CASSLPILGPPHSSYEQYF
CDR3 DNA: TGTGCCAGCAGTTTACCTATCCTTGGGCCTCCCCATAGCTCCTACGAGCAGTACTTC

V gene: TRBV11-3
J gene: TRBJ1-1
D gene: .
clone size: .
CDR3 protein: CASSLQGKNTEAFF
CDR3 DNA: TGTGCCAGCAGCTTACAGGGGAAGAACACTGAAGCTTTCTTT

V gene: TRBV7-8
J gene: TRBJ2-7
D gene: TRBD1
clone size: .
CDR3 protein: CASSSGQLYEQYF
CDR3 DNA: TGTGCCAGCAGCTCGGGACAGCTCTACGAGCAGTACTTC

V gene: TRBV6-5
J gene: TRBJ1-5
D gene: .
clone size: .
CDR3 protein: CASSYSATSNQPQHF
CDR3 DNA: TGTGCCAGCAGTTACTCGGCAACGAGCAATCAGCCCCAGCATTTT

V gene: TRBV19
J gene: TRBJ2-1
D gene: .
clone size: .
CDR3 protein: CATQQGGDYNEQFF
CDR3 DNA: TGTGCCACCCAACAGGGGGGGGACTACAATGAGCAGTTCTTC

V gene: TRBV27
J gene: TRBJ1-1
D gene: .
clone size: .
CDR3 protein: CASRLAGGSTEAFF
CDR3 DNA: TGTGCCAGCCGACTTGCGGGGGGTAGCACTGAAGCTTTCTTT

V gene: TRBV7-3
J gene: TRBJ2-5
D gene: .
clone size: .
CDR3 protein: CASSLELSVQETQYF
CDR3 DNA: TGTGCCAGCAGCTTAGAGTTGAGTGTCCAAGAGACCCAGTACTTC

V gene: TRBV2
J gene: TRBJ2-7
D gene: .
clone size: hyperexpanded
CDR3 protein: CASSEGGSYEQYF
CDR3 DNA: TGTGCCAGCAGTGAAGGAGGAAGCTACGAGCAGTACTTC

V gene: TRBV30
J gene: TRBJ1-1
D gene: TRBD1
clone size: .
CDR3 protein: CAWKKDRAGTEAFF
CDR3 DNA: TGTGCCTGGAAAAAGGACAGGGCGGGCACTGAAGCTTTCTTT

V gene: TRBV5-6
J gene: TRBJ2-5
D gene: TRBD2
clone size: .
CDR3 protein: CASSQPRGGRRETQYF
CDR3 DNA: TGTGCCAGCAGCCAACCACGGGGGGGCAGACGAGAGACCCAGTACTTC

V gene: TRBV7-3
J gene: TRBJ2-6
D gene: .
clone size: .
CDR3 protein: CASSSNRLSSGANVLTF
CDR3 DNA: TGTGCCAGCAGCTCTAACAGGTTGAGCTCTGGGGCCAACGTCCTGACTTTC

V gene: TRBV7-8
J gene: TRBJ1-2
D gene: .
clone size: once
CDR3 protein: CASSLGGASNYGYTF
CDR3 DNA: TGTGCCAGCAGCTTAGGTGGGGCGTCTAACTATGGCTACACCTTC

V gene: TRBV14
J gene: TRBJ2-1
D gene: .
clone size: .
CDR3 protein: CASSHGSWEQFF
CDR3 DNA: TGTGCCAGCAGCCACGGGAGCTGGGAGCAGTTCTTC

V gene: TRBV10-3
J gene: TRBJ1-2
D gene: .
clone size: .
CDR3 protein: CAISAGSVGYTF
CDR3 DNA: TGTGCCATCAGTGCCGGGAGTGTTGGCTACACCTTC

V gene: TRBV6-5
J gene: TRBJ2-4
D gene: TRBD1
clone size: .
CDR3 protein: CASTGTGDIQYF
CDR3 DNA: TGTGCCAGCACCGGGACAGGGGACATTCAGTACTTC

V gene: TRBV7-9
J gene: TRBJ2-1
D gene: .
clone size: .
CDR3 protein: CASSPGSYNEQFF
CDR3 DNA: TGTGCCAGCAGCCCGGGGTCCTACAATGAGCAGTTCTTC

V gene: TRBV5-1
J gene: TRBJ1-1
D gene: .
clone size: .
CDR3 protein: CASSYRVMNTEAFF
CDR3 DNA: TGCGCCAGCAGCTACCGGGTCATGAACACTGAAGCTTTCTTT

V gene: TRBV4-1
J gene: TRBJ2-3
D gene: TRBD2
clone size: .
CDR3 protein: CASSQVLGSGGADTQYF
CDR3 DNA: TGCGCCAGCAGCCAAGTGTTGGGTAGCGGGGGGGCAGATACGCAGTATTTT

V gene: TRBV11-2
J gene: TRBJ2-5
D gene: .
clone size: once
CDR3 protein: CASSLGSSGETQYF
CDR3 DNA: TGTGCCAGCAGCTTGGGTTCGAGCGGGGAGACCCAGTACTTC

V gene: TRBV19
J gene: TRBJ1-1
D gene: .
clone size: .
CDR3 protein: CASSGGPGTEAFF
CDR3 DNA: TGTGCCAGTAGCGGAGGGCCGGGCACTGAAGCTTTCTTT

V gene: TRBV11-2
J gene: TRBJ2-3
D gene: .
clone size: .
CDR3 protein: CASSFLANTQYF
CDR3 DNA: TGTGCCAGCAGTTTCCTAGCGAATACGCAGTATTTT

V gene: TRBV7-9
J gene: TRBJ2-7
D gene: TRBD2
clone size: .
CDR3 protein: CASSLGGGERYEQYF
CDR3 DNA: TGTGCCAGCAGCTTAGGCGGGGGTGAACGCTACGAGCAGTACTTC

V gene: TRBV27
J gene: TRBJ2-1
D gene: .
clone size: .
CDR3 protein: CASSIDRYNNEQFF
CDR3 DNA: TGTGCCAGCAGTATCGACAGGTATAACAATGAGCAGTTCTTC

V gene: TRBV4-1
J gene: TRBJ1-1
D gene: .
clone size: .
CDR3 protein: CASSQGPTGNTEAFF
CDR3 DNA: TGCGCCAGCAGCCAAGGCCCCACAGGGAACACTGAAGCTTTCTTT

V gene: TRBV10-3
J gene: TRBJ1-2
D gene: .
clone size: .
CDR3 protein: CAIRTASYGYTF
CDR3 DNA: TGTGCCATCAGGACAGCCAGCTATGGCTACACCTTC

V gene: TRBV13
J gene: TRBJ1-4
D gene: TRBD1
clone size: .
CDR3 protein: CASSTYRDRDEKLFF
CDR3 DNA: TGTGCCAGCAGCACCTACCGGGACAGGGATGAAAAACTGTTTTTT

V gene: TRBV6-1
J gene: TRBJ1-4
D gene: TRBD1
clone size: .
CDR3 protein: CASSTGTGREKLFF
CDR3 DNA: TGTGCCAGCAGTACCGGGACAGGAAGAGAAAAACTGTTTTTT

V gene: TRBV29-1
J gene: TRBJ1-2
D gene: .
clone size: large
CDR3 protein: CSVEGREEGYTF
CDR3 DNA: TGCAGCGTTGAGGGCAGGGAGGAAGGCTACACCTTC

V gene: TRBV30
J gene: TRBJ2-3
D gene: TRBD2
clone size: .
CDR3 protein: CAWSGTSGGASTDTQYF
CDR3 DNA: TGTGCCTGGAGTGGGACTAGCGGGGGAGCTAGCACAGATACGCAGTATTTT

V gene: TRBV5-1
J gene: TRBJ2-5
D gene: .
clone size: .
CDR3 protein: CASSFGQGQETQYF
CDR3 DNA: TGCGCCAGCAGCTTCGGGCAGGGCCAAGAGACCCAGTACTTC

V gene: TRBV7-8
J gene: TRBJ1-1
D gene: TRBD1
clone size: once
CDR3 protein: CASRSGGGTEAFF
CDR3 DNA: TGTGCCAGCAGATCAGGGGGCGGCACTGAAGCTTTCTTT

V gene: TRBV7-3
J gene: TRBJ1-2
D gene: TRBD1
clone size: .
CDR3 protein: CASSPTGTGQYGYTF
CDR3 DNA: TGTGCCAGCAGCCCGACGGGGACAGGGCAGTATGGCTACACCTTC

V gene: TRBV19
J gene: TRBJ2-2
D gene: .
clone size: .
CDR3 protein: CASSMGTNTGELFF
CDR3 DNA: TGTGCCAGTAGTATGGGCACGAACACCGGGGAGCTGTTTTTT